One and the same sample provided the 30 T cell receptor beta chains below, sequenced in a study of human T cells and chemical hapten exposure. Time point of the sample: patch test 2, 6 weeks after DPC sensitization. Treatment: therapeutic diphenylcyclopropenone sensitization with weekly scalp DPC. Via MiXCR, TCRdb re-called the RACE reads, giving one row per CDR3 protein. The table has about 69,000 distinct CDR3 sequences, 10% seen once. The specimen comprised whole blood, sampled in connection with sensitization to the hapten diphenylcyclopropenone (DPC). The source of these receptors is a woman between 45 and 65 years old with alopecia areata. Some clones in this sample may be carry-over from other donors' samples.

This clonotype showed up just a few times. The chain has TRBV4-2 and TRBJ1-5, with 7 positions matching TRBD1. Trimming cost V 4 bases and J 2 bases; bases outside gene matches: 8. Germline V gives CDR1 LGHNA, CDR2 YNFKEQ. CDR3 size: 16 residues. The CDR3 DNA reads as TGTGCCAGCAGCCTAAGACAGGGTTTAGGCAATCAGCCCCAGCATTTT. As protein: CASSLRQGLGNQPQHF.

In its sample, this clonotype was seen a few times. The chain combines TRBV29-1 with TRBJ1-5; no reliable D call. CDR1 and CDR2 from the germline V gene are SQVTM and ANQGSEA. The CDR3 totals 14 residues. The germline V and J ends were trimmed by 6 bases and 0 bases, with 12 bases remaining between them. CDR3 sequence: CSVGDGVSNQPQHF. The CDR3 region has the DNA TGCAGCGTCGGAGATGGGGTTAGCAATCAGCCCCAGCATTTT.

The V call is TRBV5-4, the J call TRBJ2-7; D unclear. The germline V gene encodes CDR1 SGHNT and CDR2 YYREEE (reference sequence). The CDR3 extends over 13 amino acids. Trimming removed 3 bases at V and 5 bases at J, with 12 bases between. The CDR3 region has the DNA TGTGCCAGCAGCTCGATCGCCGTCGACGAGCAGTACTTC. Translated: CASSSIAVDEQYF.

The V call is TRBV2, the J call TRBJ2-1, with a tentative D call TRBD2 (5 bases). This CDR3 region has 14 residues. V was clipped by 7 bases and J by 2 bases, with 12 bases between them. Germline V gene sequence: CDR1 SNHLY, CDR2 FYNNEI. CDR3 region: CASKDSGPYNEQFF. The DNA for the CDR3 is TGTGCCAGCAAGGACTCAGGCCCCTACAATGAGCAGTTCTTC.

This clonotype was observed many times. The V call is TRBV20-1, the J call TRBJ1-6; 11 bases are a match to TRBD1. This CDR3 contains 16 residues. The V gene's germline CDR1 is DFQATT and CDR2 SNEGSKA (reference sequence). V lost 6 bases and J lost 3; bases outside the gene matches: 7. The CDR3 spells CSAGTGGQFYNSPLHF. CDR3 bases: TGCAGTGCGGGGACAGGGGGACAATTCTATAATTCACCCCTCCACTTT.

At least ten counts were recorded for this clonotype. The chain has TRBV4-1 and TRBJ2-3, with D possibly called TRBD1 or TRBD2 (5 bases each). Germline V gene data show CDR1 as MGHRA and CDR2 as YSYEKL. The CDR3 covers 15 residues. Trimming shortened V by 0 bases and J by 2 bases, and 9 bases separated the two germline ends. The CDR3 DNA is TGCGCCAGCAGCCAAGAGGGGGAGACCACAGATACGCAGTATTTT. It codes for CASSQEGETTDTQYF.

The chain recombines TRBV19 with TRBJ2-3; TRBD2 matches at 15 bases. V shed 6 bases and J 6 bases; nucleotides not matched to a gene: 7. Germline assignment: CDR1 LNHDA and CDR2 SQIVND (reference sequence). This CDR3 has 16 amino acids. DNA for the CDR3: TGTGCCAGTAGCCCGCCCGGACTAGCGGGAGGGGATACGCAGTATTTT. It translates to CASSPPGLAGGDTQYF.

V gene TRBV2 combines with J gene TRBJ2-3; possible D gene TRBD2, 6 bases. The CDR3 spans 14 residues. Trimming removed 7 bases from V and 5 bases from J, with 16 bases in between. In germline, CDR1 is SNHLY, CDR2 FYNNEI. The CDR3 DNA reads TGTGCCAGCACGCGACTACCGGGGGTAGATACGCAGTATTTT. Its translation: CASTRLPGVDTQYF.

There are many counts of this clonotype. The gene calls are TRBV29-1 and TRBJ2-1; 7 bases map to TRBD1. With V trimmed by 1 base and J by 8 bases, 5 bases remained unmatched. The CDR3 is made up of 13 amino acids. From germline, CDR1 is SQVTM and CDR2 ANQGSEA. In DNA, the CDR3 is TGCAGCGTTGAAGGAACTGACAGGGATGAGCAGTTCTTC. As protein: CSVEGTDRDEQFF.

This rearrangement joins TRBV7-9 to TRBJ2-7; TRBD2 matches at 7 bases. The germline CDR1 and CDR2 sequences are SEHNR and FQNEAQ (reference sequence). J was trimmed by 5 bases and V by 5 bases; bases with no gene match: 12. The CDR3 is made up of 15 amino acids. CDR3 DNA: TGTGCCAGCAGCGATATGGGAGGGAGGTCCCACGAGCAGTACTTC. Amino acids: CASSDMGGRSHEQYF. The variable domain in full, completed from reference TRBV7-9 and TRBJ2-7, reads DTGVSQNPRHKITKRGQNVTFRCDPISEHNRLYWYRQTLGQGPEFLTYFQNEAQLEKSRLLSDRFSAERPKGSFSTLEIQRTEQGDSAMYLCASSDMGGRSHEQYFGPGTRLTVT.

The table lists this clonotype with a few counts. V usage is TRBV29-1 and J usage is TRBJ2-2; a weak D match, TRBD2 (6 bases). The CDR3 consists of 14 residues. The ends were cut back, 4 bases at V and 3 bases at J, with 12 bases in the middle. The germline gives CDR1 SQVTM, CDR2 ANQGSEA. CDR3 protein: CSVGTGEHTGELFF. CDR3 nucleotides: TGCAGCGTTGGAACGGGGGAGCACACCGGGGAGCTGTTTTTT.

This clonotype has more than one count but fewer than ten. The chain employs TRBV5-1 and TRBJ2-5; D is perhaps TRBD1 (5 bases). The CDR3 length is 14 residues. The germline V and J ends were trimmed by 1 base and 2 bases, with 9 bases remaining between them. CDR1 and CDR2 (germline): SGHRS, YFSETQ. The chain's CDR3 is CASSLFAGQETQYF. CDR3 sequence (DNA): TGCGCCAGCAGCTTGTTTGCAGGGCAAGAGACCCAGTACTTC.

This clonotype was detected many times. The chain employs TRBV11-3 and TRBJ2-5; D uncertain. The CDR3 contains 13 residues. The V gene's germline CDR1 is SGHNT and CDR2 YENEEA. Trimming cost V 1 base and J 5 bases, with 8 bases left between them. CDR3 amino acids: CASSLGTKETQYF. CDR3 sequence (DNA): TGTGCCAGCAGCTTAGGCACAAAGGAGACCCAGTACTTC.

This clonotype was found a few times. J is TRBJ2-1 and V is TRBV7-8; 7 nucleotides match TRBD2. This CDR3 is 17 amino acids long. Per germline, CDR1 SGHVS and CDR2 FQNEAQ. Trimming at V came to 1 base and at J to 3 bases, leaving 9 bases not matched to a gene. As DNA, the CDR3 is TGTGCCAGCAGCTTAGTAGGCGCGGGAGAGATCTACAATGAGCAGTTCTTC. Translating it yields CASSLVGAGEIYNEQFF.

The V and J genes are TRBV7-2 and TRBJ2-4; D perhaps matches TRBD2 (5 bases). CDR1 and CDR2 from the germline V gene are SGHTA and FQGNSA. Trimming removed 1 base from V and 3 bases from J, with 13 bases in between. CDR3 length equals 16 residues. The CDR3 DNA sequence: TGTGCCAGCAGCTTAGTTGGCGGAGGAGGCAAAAACATTCAGTACTTC. Its translation is CASSLVGGGGKNIQYF.

This clonotype was seen ten or more times. Here the CDR3 DNA reads TGTGCCAGCCGCGGACTAGCGCCTAATGAGCAGTTCTTC. This codes for CASRGLAPNEQFF. The rearrangement joins TRBV12-3 or TRBV12-4 to TRBJ2-1; TRBD2 aligns across 9 bases. This CDR3 has 13 amino acids. Unmatched junction bases numbered 6, after V lost 8 bases and J lost 7 bases.

This clonotype occurred many times. The chain is built from TRBV20-1 and TRBJ2-2; 11 bases line up with TRBD2. The J segment lost 4 bases and the V segment lost 1 base, leaving 2 bases of the junction unmatched. The CDR3 has 15 amino acids. Looked up from germline, CDR1 is DFQATT and CDR2 is SNEGSKA (reference sequence). CDR3 sequence: CSARGLAGITGELFF. The CDR3 nucleotides are TGCAGTGCTAGAGGACTAGCGGGGATCACCGGGGAGCTGTTTTTT.

This clonotype has at least ten counts. CDR3 sequence: CASSPRDFFLEQYF. The CDR3 DNA reads as TGTGCCAGCAGCCCCCGGGACTTCTTTCTCGAGCAGTACTTC. The V gene is TRBV11-2, the J gene TRBJ2-7, with D possibly matching TRBD2 (6 bases). Germline V gene data show CDR1 as SGHAT and CDR2 as FQNNGV. The CDR3 length is 14 residues. Trimming removed 5 bases at V and 6 bases at J, with 17 bases between.

In its sample, this clonotype was seen many times. The gene calls are TRBV21-1 and TRBJ2-7. TRBV21-1 is a pseudogene locus. The CDR3 extends over 10 amino acids. The CDR3 sequence: CASSNYEQYF. DNA for the CDR3: TGTGCCAGCAGCAACTACGAGCAGTACTTC.

V is TRBV20-1 and J is TRBJ1-1; maybe TRBD1 (5 bases). CDR1 is DFQATT and CDR2 is SNEGSKA in the germline V gene (reference sequence). The CDR3 loop spans 13 amino acids. Trimming left V 6 bases short and J 5 bases short, with 16 bases between. CDR3 coding DNA: TGCAGTGCCCTTGGGCAGGGTCTAACTGAAGCTTTCTTT. Protein product: CSALGQGLTEAFF.

The table lists this clonotype with a few counts. J is TRBJ2-1 and V is TRBV30, with TRBD2 matching 11 bases. V was pared by 0 bases and J by 8 bases, with 9 bases of the junction left unmatched. CDR1 is GTSNPN, CDR2 SVGIG, per germline (reference sequence). This CDR3 spans 16 amino acids. The CDR3: CAWSVRTSGRIYEQFF. The CDR3, as DNA: TGTGCCTGGAGTGTACGTACTAGCGGGAGAATCTATGAGCAGTTCTTC.

This clonotype is classed as medium-sized. The rearrangement joins TRBV27 to TRBJ2-7; 8 bases are shared with TRBD2. This CDR3 is 14 amino acids long. After removal of 1 base from V and 5 bases from J, the junction contained 4 bases not matched to a gene. The germline CDR1 and CDR2 sequences are MNHEY and SMNVEV (reference sequence). The CDR3 sequence: CASSLWGGRNEQYF. In DNA form, the CDR3 reads TGTGCCAGCAGTTTATGGGGCGGGAGGAACGAGCAGTACTTC.

The V and J genes are TRBV19 and TRBJ2-1, with 10 bases aligning to TRBD2. The CDR3 has 14 amino acids. The trim removed 6 bases at V and 9 bases at J, leaving 8 bases unmatched. The germline CDR1 and CDR2 sequences are LNHDA and SQIVND (reference sequence). The CDR3 loop is CASRSGRGWGEQFF. Written as DNA, the CDR3 is TGTGCCAGTAGGAGCGGGAGGGGCTGGGGTGAGCAGTTCTTC.

This clonotype was seen repeatedly, ten times or more. V usage is TRBV4-2 and J usage is TRBJ2-3; no clear D. The CDR3 totals 16 residues. V was shortened by 3 bases and J by 2 bases, with 15 bases between the two germline ends. CDR1 is LGHNA and CDR2 is YNFKEQ in the germline V gene. CDR3 DNA: TGTGCCAGCAGCCACGAGTCGACTCAATACACAGATACGCAGTATTTT. The encoded protein is CASSHESTQYTDTQYF.

The table lists this clonotype with many counts. The V gene is TRBV20-1, the J gene TRBJ1-1; tentatively, D is TRBD1 (6 bases). CDR3 length: 11 amino acids. Trimming stripped 3 bases from V and 10 bases from J, with 12 bases between. Germline CDR1 reads DFQATT; CDR2 reads SNEGSKA (reference sequence). CDR3 sequence: CSASGGPVAFF. As DNA, the CDR3 is TGCAGTGCTAGCGGGGGGCCTGTAGCTTTCTTT.

The V gene is TRBV13, the J gene TRBJ2-2, with D possibly being TRBD1 (6 bases). With 1 base removed from V and 4 bases from J, the gap between germline ends came to 16 bases. The CDR3 has 17 residues. The germline gives CDR1 PRHDT, CDR2 FYEKMQ (reference sequence). The CDR3, as DNA: TGTGCCAGCAGCTTAGCGCTCGGGACATCATTCACCGGGGAGCTGTTTTTT. This gives the protein CASSLALGTSFTGELFF.

This clonotype was seen ten or more times. DNA for the CDR3: TGTGCCATCAGTGAGCGGCAGGGGGGTAATCAGCCCCAGCATTTT. It yields the protein CAISERQGGNQPQHF. The rearrangement links TRBV10-3 to TRBJ1-5, with TRBD1 matching 7 bases. Germline V gene sequence: CDR1 ENHRY, CDR2 SYGVKD. CDR3 length: 15 amino acids. Trimming removed 2 bases from V and 4 bases from J; junction bases left unmatched: 5.

This clonotype was counted ten times or more. The chain combines TRBV29-1 with TRBJ1-2; no definite D call. Trimming pared 7 bases from V and 0 bases from J, leaving 15 bases between. The CDR3 loop spans 14 amino acids. The germline V gene has CDR1 SQVTM and CDR2 ANQGSEA. The CDR3 coding sequence is TGCAGCGCAACGGACCTAACAGCTAACTATGGCTACACCTTC. Protein product: CSATDLTANYGYTF.

The chain combines TRBV12-3 or TRBV12-4 with TRBJ2-2; 10 positions agree with TRBD2. The V gene end was trimmed by 5 bases and the J gene end by 7 bases; junction bases not matched to a gene: 7. The CDR3 is 15 residues long. The DNA for the CDR3 is TGTGCCAGCAGTCCCGCAGCGGGAGGGATCGGGGAGCTGTTTTTT. Amino acid sequence: CASSPAAGGIGELFF.

This clonotype turned up a few times. The chain links TRBV10-3 to TRBJ2-7; 8 bases line up with TRBD2. CDR1 and CDR2 (germline): ENHRY, SYGVKD. The CDR3 length is 11 residues. CDR3 region: CGSGTAYEQYF. CDR3 nucleotide sequence: TGTGGTAGCGGGACGGCCTACGAGCAGTACTTC.